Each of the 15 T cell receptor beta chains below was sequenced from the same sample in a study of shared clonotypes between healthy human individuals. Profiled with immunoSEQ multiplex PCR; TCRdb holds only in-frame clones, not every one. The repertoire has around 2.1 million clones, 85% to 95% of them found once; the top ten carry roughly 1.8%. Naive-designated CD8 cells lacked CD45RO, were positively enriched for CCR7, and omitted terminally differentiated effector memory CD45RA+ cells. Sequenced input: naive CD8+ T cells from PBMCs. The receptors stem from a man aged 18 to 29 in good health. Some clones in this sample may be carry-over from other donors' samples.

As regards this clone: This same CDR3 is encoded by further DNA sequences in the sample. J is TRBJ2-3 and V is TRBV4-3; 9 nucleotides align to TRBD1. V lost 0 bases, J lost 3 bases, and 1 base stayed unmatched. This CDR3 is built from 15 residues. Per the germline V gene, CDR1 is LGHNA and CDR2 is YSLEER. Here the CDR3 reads CASSQDGQGTDTQYF. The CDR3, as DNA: TGCGCCAGCAGCCAAGATGGACAGGGGACAGATACGCAGTATTTT.

The CDR3 nucleotides read TGCGCCAGCAGTGAGTCCCAGGGCTATGGCTACACCTTC. Its protein product is CASSESQGYGYTF. The chain is built from TRBV10-1 and TRBJ1-2; D perhaps matches TRBD1 (5 bases). V lost 0 bases to trimming and J lost 4 bases, with 6 bases between them. Germline CDR1 WNHNN, CDR2 SYGVQD (reference sequence). The CDR3 sequence is 13 residues long.

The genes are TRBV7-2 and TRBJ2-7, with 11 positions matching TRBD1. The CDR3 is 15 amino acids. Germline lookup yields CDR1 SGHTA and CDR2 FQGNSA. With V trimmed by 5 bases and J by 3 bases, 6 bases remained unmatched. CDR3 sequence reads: CASSPDGTGGYEQYF. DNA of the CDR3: TGTGCCAGCAGCCCCGATGGGACAGGGGGCTACGAGCAGTACTTC.

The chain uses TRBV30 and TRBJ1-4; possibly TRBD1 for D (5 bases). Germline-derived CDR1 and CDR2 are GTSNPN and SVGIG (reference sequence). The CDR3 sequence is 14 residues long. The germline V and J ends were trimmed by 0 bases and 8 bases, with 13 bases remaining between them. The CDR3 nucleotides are TGTGCCTGGAGTGTTTTAGGGACCGAGGAAAAACTGTTTTTT. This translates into CAWSVLGTEEKLFF.

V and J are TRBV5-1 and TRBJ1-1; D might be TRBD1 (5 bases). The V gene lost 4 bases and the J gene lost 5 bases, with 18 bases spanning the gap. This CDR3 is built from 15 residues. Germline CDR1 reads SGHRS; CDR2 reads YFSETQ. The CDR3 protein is CASSPLIGWGTEAFF. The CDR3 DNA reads TGCGCCAGCAGCCCCCTTATCGGTTGGGGGACTGAAGCTTTCTTT.

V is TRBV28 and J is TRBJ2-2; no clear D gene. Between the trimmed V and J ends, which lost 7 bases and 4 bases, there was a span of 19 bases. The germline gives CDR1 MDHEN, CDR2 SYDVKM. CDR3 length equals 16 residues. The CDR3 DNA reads TGTGCCAGCACCTCCCTAAGGTTGGATCTCACCGGGGAGCTGTTTTTT. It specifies CASTSLRLDLTGELFF.

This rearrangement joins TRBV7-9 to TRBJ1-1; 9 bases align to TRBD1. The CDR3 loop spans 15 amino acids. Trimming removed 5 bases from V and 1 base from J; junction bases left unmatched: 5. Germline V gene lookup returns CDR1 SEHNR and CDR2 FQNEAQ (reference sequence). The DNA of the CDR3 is TGTGCCAGCAGCCCGACGACAGGGGGGAACACTGAAGCTTTCTTT. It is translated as CASSPTTGGNTEAFF.

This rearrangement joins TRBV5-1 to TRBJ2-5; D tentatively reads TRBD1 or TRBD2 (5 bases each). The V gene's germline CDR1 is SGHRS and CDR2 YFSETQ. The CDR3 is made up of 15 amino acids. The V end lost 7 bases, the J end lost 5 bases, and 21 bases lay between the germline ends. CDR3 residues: CASQRDLTEWETQYF. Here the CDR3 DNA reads TGCGCCAGCCAGAGGGACCTGACAGAATGGGAGACCCAGTACTTC. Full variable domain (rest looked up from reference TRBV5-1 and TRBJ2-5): KAGVTQTPRYLIKTRGQQVTLSCSPISGHRSVSWYQQTPGQGLQFLFEYFSETQRNKGNFPGRFSGRQFSNSRSEMNVSTLELGDSALYLCASQRDLTEWETQYFGPGTRLLVL.

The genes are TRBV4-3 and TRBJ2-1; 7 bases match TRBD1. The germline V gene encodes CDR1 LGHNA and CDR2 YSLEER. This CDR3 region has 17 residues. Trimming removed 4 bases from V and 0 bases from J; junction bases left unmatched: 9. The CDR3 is CASSRLTGALSYNEQFF. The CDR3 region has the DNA TGCGCCAGCAGCCGCTTAACAGGGGCCCTCTCCTACAATGAGCAGTTCTTC.

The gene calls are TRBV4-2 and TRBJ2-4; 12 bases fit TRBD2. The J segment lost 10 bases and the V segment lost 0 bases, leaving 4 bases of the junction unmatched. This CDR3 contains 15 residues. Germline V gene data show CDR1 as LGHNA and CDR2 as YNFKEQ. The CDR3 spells CASSQETSGSSIQYF. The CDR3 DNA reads TGTGCCAGCAGCCAAGAGACTAGCGGGAGCTCAATTCAGTACTTC.

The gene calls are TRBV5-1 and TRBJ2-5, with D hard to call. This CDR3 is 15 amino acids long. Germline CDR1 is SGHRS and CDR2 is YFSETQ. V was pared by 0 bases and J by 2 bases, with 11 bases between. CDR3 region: CASSLVRTRQETQYF. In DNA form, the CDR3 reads TGCGCCAGCAGCTTGGTCAGAACAAGACAAGAGACCCAGTACTTC.

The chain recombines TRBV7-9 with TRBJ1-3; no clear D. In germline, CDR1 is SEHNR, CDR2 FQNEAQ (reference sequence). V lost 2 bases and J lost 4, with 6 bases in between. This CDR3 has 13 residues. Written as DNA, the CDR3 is TGTGCCAGCAGCTTATTAAGGGGAAACACCATATATTTT. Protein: CASSLLRGNTIYF.

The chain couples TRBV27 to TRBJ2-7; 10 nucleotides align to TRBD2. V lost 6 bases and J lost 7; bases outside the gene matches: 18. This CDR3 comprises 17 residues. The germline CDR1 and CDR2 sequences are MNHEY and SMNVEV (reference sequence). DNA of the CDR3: TGTGCCAGCAGCCACCTCAACGTAGCGGGAGGTCCTGGAGAGCAGTACTTC. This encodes CASSHLNVAGGPGEQYF.

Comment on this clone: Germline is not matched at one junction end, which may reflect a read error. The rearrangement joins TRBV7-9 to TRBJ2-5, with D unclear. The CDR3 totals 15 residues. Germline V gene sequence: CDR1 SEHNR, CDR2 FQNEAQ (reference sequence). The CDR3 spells CASRLGGDWSETQYF. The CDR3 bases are TGTGCCAGCAGGTTAGGCGGAGATTGGAGTGAGACCCAGTACTTC.

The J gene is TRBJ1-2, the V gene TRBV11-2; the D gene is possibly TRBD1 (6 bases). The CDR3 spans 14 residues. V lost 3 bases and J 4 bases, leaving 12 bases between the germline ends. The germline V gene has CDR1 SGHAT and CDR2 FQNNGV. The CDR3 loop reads CASSLRGATYGYTF. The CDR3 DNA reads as TGTGCCAGCAGCTTGAGGGGGGCTACCTATGGCTACACCTTC.